A single sample gave rise to the 26 T cell receptor beta chains below, sequenced in a study of blood T cell repertoires in COVID-19. The data were produced by immunoSEQ multiplex PCR, yet TCRdb's version contains in-frame clones alone and is incomplete. The data show about 200,000 clones, with over 75% seen just once and roughly 13% held by the top ten. The source material was peripheral blood. The receptors stem from a human donor in a cohort sampled during active COVID-19.

J is TRBJ2-7 and V is TRBV6-4; tentatively, D is TRBD2 (5 bases). Germline loops: CDR1 MRHNA, CDR2 SNTAGT. V lost 9 bases to trimming and J lost 0 bases, with 15 bases between them. The CDR3 covers 14 residues. In nucleotides, the CDR3 is TGTGCCAGGTCTAGGCGGGTCGTCTCCTACGAGCAGTACTTC. It specifies CARSRRVVSYEQYF.

J is TRBJ2-2 and V is TRBV27; 8 nucleotides line up with TRBD1. With V trimmed by 6 bases and J by 1 base, 10 bases remained unmatched. The germline V gene encodes CDR1 MNHEY and CDR2 SMNVEV (reference sequence). This CDR3 comprises 17 residues. The CDR3, as DNA: TGTGCCAGCAGCTTTCGTCCGGGACAGGTGAACACCGGGGAGCTGTTTTTT. Protein sequence: CASSFRPGQVNTGELFF.

V and J are TRBV11-2 and TRBJ2-3, with 8 positions matching TRBD2. Germline CDR1 SGHAT, CDR2 FQNNGV. Germline trimming cut 1 base from V and 4 bases from J; bases unmatched to any gene: 1. The CDR3 has 14 amino acids. The CDR3 loop reads CASSLGTSSDTQYF. In DNA form, the CDR3 reads TGTGCCAGCAGCTTAGGGACTAGCTCAGATACGCAGTATTTT.

The V gene is TRBV18, the J gene TRBJ1-4, with D perhaps TRBD1 (6 bases). Trimming left V 4 bases short and J 5 bases short, with 14 bases between. CDR1 is KGHSH, CDR2 LQKENI, per germline. This CDR3 comprises 15 residues. The CDR3 sequence: CASSLNREGNEKLFF. As DNA, the CDR3 is TGTGCCAGCTCACTCAACAGGGAGGGGAATGAAAAACTGTTTTTT.

The genes are TRBV4-2 and TRBJ2-7; 7 nucleotides align to TRBD2. The CDR3 has 16 residues. Germline CDR1 reads LGHNA; CDR2 reads YNFKEQ. V lost 4 bases and J lost 0; bases outside the gene matches: 9. For the CDR3, the DNA is TGTGCCAGCAGCCCGGAGGGCGGGAGATCCTCCTACGAGCAGTACTTC. It codes for CASSPEGGRSSYEQYF.

This chain connects TRBV7-9 to TRBJ2-7, with D perhaps TRBD2 (5 bases). V lost 6 bases to trimming and J lost 7 bases, with 22 bases between them. Germline V CDR1 and CDR2: SEHNR, FQNEAQ (reference sequence). The CDR3 has 15 residues. The CDR3 protein is CASSPSQVPTGEQYF. As DNA, the CDR3 is TGTGCCAGCAGTCCTAGCCAGGTCCCCACGGGGGAGCAGTACTTC.

The chain employs TRBV7-2 and TRBJ1-1; D unresolved. V lost 3 bases and J 1 base, leaving 9 bases between the germline ends. The CDR3 totals 14 residues. Per germline, CDR1 SGHTA and CDR2 FQGNSA. The CDR3 spells CASSFQGRNTEAFF. CDR3 in DNA: TGTGCCAGCAGCTTCCAAGGGAGGAACACTGAAGCTTTCTTT. Filled out from reference TRBV7-2 and TRBJ1-1, the complete variable domain reads GAGVSQSPSNKVTEKGKDVELRCDPISGHTALYWYRQSLGQGLEFLIYFQGNSAPDKSGLPSDRFSAERTGGSVSTLTIQRTQQEDSAVYLCASSFQGRNTEAFFGQGTRLTVV.

In this sample, this clone turned up once. The chain links TRBV7-9 to TRBJ1-2; D gene uncertain. The CDR3 sequence is 15 residues long. Trimming pared 0 bases from V and 2 bases from J, leaving 10 bases between. The germline gives CDR1 SEHNR, CDR2 FQNEAQ (reference sequence). The CDR3 reads CASSLAGVKNYGYTF. For the CDR3, the DNA is TGTGCCAGCAGCTTAGCGGGAGTCAAAAACTATGGCTACACCTTC.

The chain recombines TRBV7-8 with TRBJ1-2, with a weak D call TRBD1 (5 bases). Trimming removed 5 bases from V and 5 bases from J, with 12 bases in between. The germline gives CDR1 SGHVS, CDR2 FQNEAQ. The CDR3 runs to 13 residues. The CDR3 nucleotides are TGTGCCAGCAGCGCGGGACTGTATTATGGCTACACCTTC. Residues: CASSAGLYYGYTF. The variable domain in full, with the rest retrieved from reference TRBV7-8 and TRBJ1-2, is GAGVSQSPRYKVAKRGQDVALRCDPISGHVSLFWYQQALGQGPEFLTYFQNEAQLDKSGLPSDRFFAERPEGSVSTLKIQRTQQEDSAVYLCASSAGLYYGYTFGSGTRLTVV.

The V call is TRBV5-1, the J call TRBJ2-2; 9 nucleotides line up with TRBD1. Germline loops: CDR1 SGHRS, CDR2 YFSETQ. J was trimmed by 1 base and V by 0 bases; bases with no gene match: 4. CDR3 length equals 17 residues. CDR3 in DNA: TGCGCCAGCAGCTTGGAAGGGACAGGGCGGAACACCGGGGAGCTGTTTTTT. Its protein product is CASSLEGTGRNTGELFF.

This rearrangement joins TRBV24-1 to TRBJ2-1; maybe TRBD1 (5 bases). CDR1 KGHDR and CDR2 SFDVKD come from the germline V gene. V was trimmed by 6 bases and J by 7 bases, leaving 15 bases between them. This CDR3 is 14 amino acids long. CDR3 sequence: CATSRQGARNEQFF. For the CDR3, the DNA is TGTGCCACCAGTAGGCAGGGTGCTAGGAATGAGCAGTTCTTC.

The rearrangement links TRBV12-5 to TRBJ2-3; a possible D gene is TRBD1 (7 bases). CDR3 length: 14 residues. CDR1 and CDR2 from the germline V gene are LGHNT and FRNRAP. Trimming stripped 5 bases from V and 1 base from J, with 10 bases between. The CDR3, as DNA: TGTGCTAGTGGTGGAGGGGGCGGCACAGATACGCAGTATTTT. It codes for CASGGGGGTDTQYF.

The rearrangement joins TRBV3-1 (or the pseudogene TRBV3-2) to TRBJ2-7, with D possibly TRBD1 on 6 matching bases. CDR1 is LGHDT, CDR2 YNNKEL, per germline (reference sequence). The CDR3 runs 15 residues. Trimming pared 1 base from V and 3 bases from J, leaving 13 bases between. The CDR3 DNA follows: TGTGCCAGCAGCCAAGGCCGGACAGTGTACTACGAGCAGTACTTC. This encodes CASSQGRTVYYEQYF.

V and J are TRBV4-1 and TRBJ2-1; TRBD2 matches at 9 bases. V dropped 3 bases and J dropped 4; count of bases not matched to a gene: 10. Germline CDR1 is MGHRA and CDR2 is YSYEKL. The CDR3 spans 17 residues. CDR3 amino acids: CASSQAATSGLYNEQFF. CDR3 nucleotide sequence: TGCGCCAGCAGCCAGGCGGCTACTAGCGGGCTTTACAATGAGCAGTTCTTC.

V gene TRBV6-5 combines with J gene TRBJ2-7; D unresolved. This CDR3 comprises 15 residues. Germline V lookup: CDR1 MNHEY, CDR2 SVGAGI. V was pared by 0 bases and J by 0 bases, with 9 bases between. The CDR3 DNA reads TGTGCCAGCAGTTACTCACAGTTTAGCTCCTACGAGCAGTACTTC. Translation: CASSYSQFSSYEQYF.

The sample holds one count of this clone. The V call is TRBV5-1, the J call TRBJ2-5; 8 positions agree with TRBD2. Trimming removed 2 bases from V and 4 bases from J; junction bases left unmatched: 7. From germline, CDR1 is SGHRS and CDR2 YFSETQ. The CDR3 is 15 residues long. The CDR3 protein is CASSLGSSGTETQYF. The CDR3, as DNA: TGCGCCAGCAGCTTAGGTAGTAGCGGGACAGAGACCCAGTACTTC. Full variable domain (remainder filled in from reference TRBV5-1 and TRBJ2-5): KAGVTQTPRYLIKTRGQQVTLSCSPISGHRSVSWYQQTPGQGLQFLFEYFSETQRNKGNFPGRFSGRQFSNSRSEMNVSTLELGDSALYLCASSLGSSGTETQYFGPGTRLLVL.

The chain recombines TRBV7-2 with TRBJ1-2; 8 nucleotides line up with TRBD1. From germline, CDR1 is SGHTA and CDR2 FQGNSA. V trimming: 1 base; J trimming: 6 bases; junction bases outside the gene matches: 4. There are 14 residues in the CDR3. The CDR3: CASSLGTGIDGYTF. In DNA, the CDR3 is TGTGCCAGCAGCTTAGGGACAGGGATCGATGGCTACACCTTC.

Comments on this clone: The sample carries other DNA sequences with the same CDR3. The chain carries TRBV5-1 and TRBJ2-7; TRBD1 is a possible D gene (7 bases). Germline V gene lookup returns CDR1 SGHRS and CDR2 YFSETQ. The CDR3 has 14 amino acids. The ends were cut back, 0 bases at V and 3 bases at J, with 10 bases in the middle. The CDR3 DNA is TGCGCCAGCAGCTTGGGGCAGGGGGGCTACGAGCAGTACTTC. This translates into CASSLGQGGYEQYF.

The rearrangement uses TRBV9 and TRBJ1-2; 10 positions agree with TRBD1. CDR1 and CDR2 (germline): SGDLS, YYNGEE. With V trimmed by 8 bases and J by 3 bases, 7 bases remained unmatched. This CDR3 region has 14 residues. The chain's CDR3 is CASSPTGGDYGYTF. The CDR3 coding sequence is TGTGCCAGTTCCCCGACAGGGGGCGACTATGGCTACACCTTC.

V usage is TRBV24-1 and J usage is TRBJ2-7; 11 positions match TRBD2. V gave up 8 bases and J gave up 2 bases; unmatched junction bases: 7. Germline V lookup: CDR1 KGHDR, CDR2 SFDVKD. The CDR3 has 15 residues. Written as DNA, the CDR3 is TGTGCCACCAAAGAGACTAGCGGGAAACCCTACGAGCAGTACTTC. Protein product: CATKETSGKPYEQYF.

The chain employs TRBV14 and TRBJ2-1; D unresolved. V shed 5 bases and J shed 0 bases, with 11 bases lying between them. This CDR3 is 15 amino acids long. Germline assignment: CDR1 SGHDN and CDR2 FVKESK. In DNA, the CDR3 is TGTGCCAGCAGCGCCAGGATAAGCTCCTACAATGAGCAGTTCTTC. It codes for CASSARISSYNEQFF. Looking up the rest from reference TRBV14 and TRBJ2-1 gives the full variable domain: EAGVTQFPSHSVIEKGQTVTLRCDPISGHDNLYWYRRVMGKEIKFLLHFVKESKQDESGMPNNRFLAERTGGTYSTLKVQPAELEDSGVYFCASSARISSYNEQFFGPGTRLTVL.

V is TRBV5-6 and J is TRBJ2-2; D remains unclear. Trimming took off 0 bases at V and 4 bases at J, with 4 bases between the two ends. This CDR3 comprises 13 residues. CDR1 is SGHDT, CDR2 YYEEEE, per germline. The CDR3, as DNA: TGTGCCAGCAGCTTGGCCATCACCGGGGAGCTGTTTTTT. As protein: CASSLAITGELFF.

The V call is TRBV5-8, the J call TRBJ1-1, with D possibly matching TRBD1 (5 bases). Trimming left V 0 bases short and J 11 bases short, with 17 bases between. Germline CDR1 SGHTS, CDR2 YDEGEE. CDR3 length equals 14 residues. CDR3 nucleotides: TGTGCCAGCAGCTTGGTTGCTTTTTCAGGGTGGGCTTTCTTT. This gives the protein CASSLVAFSGWAFF.

The chain links TRBV12-5 to TRBJ2-1; D possibly corresponds to TRBD2 (5 bases). The germline gives CDR1 LGHNT, CDR2 FRNRAP. The CDR3 is 16 residues long. V was pared by 1 base and J by 0 bases, with 10 bases between. In nucleotides, the CDR3 is TGTGCTAGTGGTTTGGAATCGGGGAGCTCCTACAATGAGCAGTTCTTC. Protein sequence: CASGLESGSSYNEQFF.

The gene calls are TRBV5-6 and TRBJ2-7; D remains ambiguous. Trimming took 1 base from V and 4 from J, leaving 12 bases between them. CDR1 SGHDT and CDR2 YYEEEE come from the germline V gene. The CDR3 is made up of 14 amino acids. CDR3 amino acids: CASSLSLKLYEQYF. DNA for the CDR3: TGTGCCAGCAGCTTGAGCCTGAAATTGTACGAGCAGTACTTC. Full variable domain (outside the CDR3, taken from reference TRBV5-6 and TRBJ2-7): DAGVTQSPTHLIKTRGQQVTLRCSPKSGHDTVSWYQQALGQGPQFIFQYYEEEERQRGNFPDRFSGHQFPNYSSELNVNALLLGDSALYLCASSLSLKLYEQYFGPGTRLTVT.

The rearrangement links TRBV15 to TRBJ1-1, with D tentatively TRBD1 (5 bases). The CDR3 runs to 14 residues. Germline assignment: CDR1 LNHNV and CDR2 YYDKDF (reference sequence). The V and J ends lost 1 base and 3 bases respectively, with 9 bases between them. DNA of the CDR3: TGTGCCACCAGCAGAGCAGGGTGGGACACTGAAGCTTTCTTT. It codes for CATSRAGWDTEAFF.